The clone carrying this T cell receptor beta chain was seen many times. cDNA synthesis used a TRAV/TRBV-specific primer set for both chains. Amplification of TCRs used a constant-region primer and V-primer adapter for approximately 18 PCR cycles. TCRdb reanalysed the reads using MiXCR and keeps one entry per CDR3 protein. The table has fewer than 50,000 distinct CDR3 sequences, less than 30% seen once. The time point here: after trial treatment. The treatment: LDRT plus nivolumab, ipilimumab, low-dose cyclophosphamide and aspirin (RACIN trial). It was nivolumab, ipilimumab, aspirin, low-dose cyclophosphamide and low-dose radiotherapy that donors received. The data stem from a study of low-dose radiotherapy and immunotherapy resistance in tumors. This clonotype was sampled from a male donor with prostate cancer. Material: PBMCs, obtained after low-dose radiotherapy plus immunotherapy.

The DNA for the CDR3 is TGTGCCAGCAGCTCGATTACTAGCAATGGGGGGAATGAGCAGTTCTTC. Protein product: CASSSITSNGGNEQFF. This rearrangement joins TRBV5-6 to TRBJ2-1; weak D call: TRBD2 (6 bases). The CDR3 extends over 16 amino acids. Germline V lookup: CDR1 SGHDT, CDR2 YYEEEE. Trimming removed 3 bases at V and 7 bases at J, with 20 bases between.